These T cell receptor beta chains were read from a single sample in a study of T cell repertoires in cytomegalovirus infection. TCRdb redid the calling of the reads with MiXCR, one entry per CDR3 protein. The top ten hold 15% to 20% of the sample, which has roughly 250,000 distinct CDR3 sequences, approximately 22% seen once. The sequenced sample consisted of CD8+ T cells from PBMCs. Every receptor here comes from a human donor in good health (CMV status not recorded). Some clones in this sample may be carry-over from other donors' samples. Both conserved end residues are part of each CDR3. A D gene is named only where the DNA matches it firmly. Where a row states a size, it is once, few, many or the class of an expanded clone; other rows omit it.

>NA|TRBV13|NA|TRBJ1-2
TGTGCCAGCAGCTCTGGGACGTCAAAGGTGGGCTACACCTTC
CASSSGTSKVGYTF
>medium-sized|TRBV11-2|NA|TRBJ2-3
TGTGCCAGCAGCTTAAATTTGGACTATTCAGATACGCAGTATTTT
CASSLNLDYSDTQYF
>many|TRBV7-7|NA|TRBJ2-7
TGTGCCAGCAGCCCTGACAACTCCTACGAGCAGTACTTC
CASSPDNSYEQYF
>few|TRBV5-1|NA|TRBJ1-2
TGCGCCAGCAGCCTCGGACCGCTCGGCTATGGCTACACCTTC
CASSLGPLGYGYTF
>NA|TRBV2|NA|TRBJ1-1
TGTGCCAGCATTTTCGGGATGAACACTGAAGCTTTCTTT
CASIFGMNTEAFF
>NA|TRBV28|NA|TRBJ2-1
TGTGCCAGCAGTTTTCCCCCCCGGGCGAGGCCGAGCTCCTACAATGAGCAGTTCTTC
CASSFPPRARPSSYNEQFF
>NA|TRBV7-6|NA|TRBJ2-3
TGTGCCAGCAGCTTTCAGGGAACAGATACGCAGTATTTT
CASSFQGTDTQYF
>few|TRBV7-9|NA|TRBJ2-7
TGTGCCAGCAGCTTACCAGACTACGAGCAGTACTTC
CASSLPDYEQYF
>NA|TRBV9|TRBD1|TRBJ2-1
TGTGCCAGCAGCGCCTCACTTACGGGACAGACCTACAATGAGCAGTTCTTC
CASSASLTGQTYNEQFF
>NA|TRBV28|NA|TRBJ1-5
TGTGCCAGCAGGTACCTGGGGGGGGGTAGCAATCAGCCCCAGCATTTT
CASRYLGGGSNQPQHF
>NA|TRBV7-9|NA|TRBJ1-2
TGTGCCAGCAGCTTTCCCAGGGTGGCTAACTATGGCTACACCTTC
CASSFPRVANYGYTF
>NA|TRBV12-3/TRBV12-4|TRBD1|TRBJ2-7
TGTGCCAACAGTGAATGGACAGGGGGCTACGAGCAGTACTTC
CANSEWTGGYEQYF
>many|TRBV7-9|TRBD1|TRBJ2-3
TGTGCCAGCAGCTTAGCCCCATCGGGACAGAACACAGATACGCAGTATTTT
CASSLAPSGQNTDTQYF
>NA|TRBV14|NA|TRBJ1-2
TGTGCCAGCAGCCAAGAGCGAGGGCAGAACCCAAACTATGGCTACACCTTC
CASSQERGQNPNYGYTF
>NA|TRBV20-1|TRBD1|TRBJ1-1
TGCAGTGCATGGACAGGTCCTGAAGCTTTCTTT
CSAWTGPEAFF
>many|TRBV20-1|TRBD2|TRBJ2-3
TGCAGTGGGGAGGCCAGCGGGGGCGTAGATACGCAGTATTTT
CSGEASGGVDTQYF
>few|TRBV20-1|NA|TRBJ1-1
TGCAGTGCTAGAGATGTCGTCAGGGACTCTGAAGCTTTCTTT
CSARDVVRDSEAFF
>NA|TRBV15|NA|TRBJ2-1
TGTGCCACCAGCAGACGAGGGATTGCGGGACATCAGTTCTTC
CATSRRGIAGHQFF
>NA|TRBV28|TRBD1|TRBJ1-5
TGTGCCAGCAGGACCGGGACAGGGGGCGGTCAGCCCCAGCATTTT
CASRTGTGGGQPQHF
>many|TRBV7-6|TRBD1|TRBJ1-1
TGTGCCAGCAGCCAGGGGGGGGCTATATTCGCTGAAGCTTTCTTT
CASSQGGAIFAEAFF
>NA|TRBV6-2/TRBV6-3|NA|TRBJ2-2
TGTGCCAGCAGATCGGGACGCCCTGCGAACACCGGGGAGCTGTTTTTT
CASRSGRPANTGELFF
>many|TRBV12-3/TRBV12-4|NA|TRBJ2-2
TGTGCCAGCAGTGGACAACCCTACACCGGGGAGCTGTTTTTT
CASSGQPYTGELFF
>many|TRBV28|TRBD1|TRBJ1-5
TGTGCCAGCAGTTCGACAGGGCTGAATCAGCCCCAGCATTTT
CASSSTGLNQPQHF
>NA|TRBV5-6|NA|TRBJ2-5
TGTGCCAGCAGCTTGGAGGCAGAAGAGACCCAGTACTTC
CASSLEAEETQYF
>few|TRBV12-5|NA|TRBJ2-3
TGTGCTAGTGGATCTCCCCTGGGTGGCAGCACAGATACGCAGTATTTT
CASGSPLGGSTDTQYF
>many|TRBV7-6|NA|TRBJ1-3
TGTGCCATAATAGTCGGTAGGGGACCTGGAAACACCATATATTTT
CAIIVGRGPGNTIYF
>NA|TRBV4-1|TRBD1|TRBJ1-4
TGCGCCAGCAGCCAGCTCCGGGACAGTGAAGAAAAACTGTTTTTT
CASSQLRDSEEKLFF
>few|TRBV28|NA|TRBJ2-1
TGTGCCAGCAGTTTATTTCCTTCCAATGAGCAGTTCTTC
CASSLFPSNEQFF
>few|TRBV12-3/TRBV12-4|TRBD2|TRBJ2-7
TGTGCCAGCAGTCCCCTCGCTAGCGGGGCCTACGAGCAGTACTTC
CASSPLASGAYEQYF
>NA|TRBV2|NA|TRBJ2-1
TGTGCCAGCAGTGAAGCTTATGACAGGAGCTCCTACAATGAGCAGTTCTTC
CASSEAYDRSSYNEQFF
>many|TRBV7-8|TRBD1|TRBJ1-2
TGTGCCAGCAGCTTGATTGTCGGACAGGGTGGCGGTGGCTACACCTTC
CASSLIVGQGGGGYTF
>few|TRBV4-1|NA|TRBJ2-1
TGCGCCAGCAGCCAAGGAACGGCGGGCTCCTACAATGAGCAGTTCTTC
CASSQGTAGSYNEQFF
>many|TRBV7-2|NA|TRBJ1-2
TGTGCCAGCAGCTCAGGATTAGCTAACTATGGCTACACCTTC
CASSSGLANYGYTF
>NA|TRBV7-8|NA|TRBJ1-1
TGTGCCAGCAGCTTAGGGGGATGGGTGAACACTGAAGCTTTCTTT
CASSLGGWVNTEAFF
>few|TRBV2|NA|TRBJ1-3
TGTGCCAGCAGTGGAGGGTATGGAAACACCATATATTTT
CASSGGYGNTIYF
>few|TRBV19|NA|TRBJ1-5
TGTGCCAGTAGTATCTGGGGGGGAAACAATCAGCCCCAGCATTTT
CASSIWGGNNQPQHF
>NA|TRBV13|TRBD2|TRBJ2-1
TGTGCCAGCAGCTTGGCTAGCGGGGGGGACCATGAGCAGTTCTTC
CASSLASGGDHEQFF
>NA|TRBV28|TRBD2|TRBJ2-3
TGTGCCAGCAGCTGGCTAGCGGGCCCGCGGGATACGCAGTATTTT
CASSWLAGPRDTQYF
>few|TRBV4-1|NA|TRBJ1-1
TGCGCCAGCAGCCTACGGGTGACGACTGAAGCTTTCTTT
CASSLRVTTEAFF
>NA|TRBV6-6|NA|TRBJ1-6
TGTGCCAGTACCCTTGGGAGGCAATCACCCCTCCACTTT
CASTLGRQSPLHF
>few|TRBV2|TRBD2|TRBJ2-1
TGTGCCAGCAGTGACCCCCTAGCGGGGATAGATGAGCAGTTCTTC
CASSDPLAGIDEQFF
>NA|TRBV12-3/TRBV12-4|TRBD1|TRBJ1-2
TGTGCCAGCAGCCAACCGGGACAGGGCCTCTATGGCTACACCTTC
CASSQPGQGLYGYTF
>many|TRBV12-3/TRBV12-4|NA|TRBJ2-7
TGTGCCAGCAGCCTCCGGGCCGGCGAGCAGTACTTC
CASSLRAGEQYF
>many|TRBV7-2|TRBD2|TRBJ2-3
TGTGCCAGCAGCTCCGGGACTAGCGGGGGGGATACGCAGTATTTT
CASSSGTSGGDTQYF
>NA|TRBV2|TRBD1|TRBJ2-7
TGTGTCACCCTAAAACAAGAGGCCACAGGGGACGAGCAGTACTTC
CVTLKQEATGDEQYF
>many|TRBV7-9|NA|TRBJ2-7
TGTGCCAGCAGCTTAGAGGTTAACGTCTACGAGCAGTACTTC
CASSLEVNVYEQYF
>few|TRBV4-1|TRBD2|TRBJ2-1
TGCGCCAGCAGCCCGGCAGGACTAGCGGGGGCCTCCTACAATGAGCAGTTCTTC
CASSPAGLAGASYNEQFF
>many|TRBV11-2|NA|TRBJ2-7
TGTGCCAGCAGCTACGGGATTAATTACGAGCAGTACTTC
CASSYGINYEQYF
>NA|TRBV6-1|NA|TRBJ1-1
TGTGCCAGCAGTGAAGCGCTAAGAGAAGCTTTCTTT
CASSEALREAFF
>few|TRBV6-5|TRBD2|TRBJ2-1
TGTGCAAGCGGGGGGCAACCCTACAATGAGCAGTTCTTC
CASGGQPYNEQFF
>many|TRBV7-2|NA|TRBJ1-2
TGTGCCAGCAGCTTAGTCCGCAGGGAATATGGCTACACCTTC
CASSLVRREYGYTF
>few|TRBV12-3/TRBV12-4|NA|TRBJ2-1
TGTGCCAGCAGTATGCAACTAAACTCCTACAATGAGCAGTTCTTC
CASSMQLNSYNEQFF
>many|TRBV28|NA|TRBJ2-3
TGTGCCAGCAGCGCATTGGGCGGCACAGATACGCAGTATTTT
CASSALGGTDTQYF